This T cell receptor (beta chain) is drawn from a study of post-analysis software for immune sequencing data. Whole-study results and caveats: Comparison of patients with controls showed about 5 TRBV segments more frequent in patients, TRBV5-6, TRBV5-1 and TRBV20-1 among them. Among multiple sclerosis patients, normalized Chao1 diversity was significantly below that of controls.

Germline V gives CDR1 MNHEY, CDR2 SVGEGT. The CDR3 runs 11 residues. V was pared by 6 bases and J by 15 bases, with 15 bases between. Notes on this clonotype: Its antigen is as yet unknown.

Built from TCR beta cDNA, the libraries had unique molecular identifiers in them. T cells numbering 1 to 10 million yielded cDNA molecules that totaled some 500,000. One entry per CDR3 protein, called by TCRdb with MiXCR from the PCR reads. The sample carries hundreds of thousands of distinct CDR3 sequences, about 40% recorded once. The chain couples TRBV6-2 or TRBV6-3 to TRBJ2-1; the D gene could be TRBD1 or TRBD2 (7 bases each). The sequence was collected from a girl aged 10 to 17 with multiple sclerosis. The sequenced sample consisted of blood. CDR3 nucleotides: TGTGCCAGCAGCCAGGGGGGGGAGACGTTCTTC. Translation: CASSQGGETFF.